This paragraph covers one T cell receptor beta chain sequence. This sample is part of a study of shared clonotypes between healthy human individuals. Trimming removed 4 bases at V and 1 base at J, with 8 bases between. Per the germline V gene, CDR1 is SQVTM and CDR2 is ANQGSEA. The CDR3 runs 13 residues. Positively selected for CCR7, the CD45RO-negative cells used as naive CD8 cells excluded terminally differentiated effector memory CD45RA+ cells. The repertoire was sequenced with immunoSEQ multiplex PCR; TCRdb's copy has only in-frame clones and lacks some. The table shows over 2,000,000 clones, with approximately 92% occurring only once.

The TCR originated in a man aged 18 to 35 in good health. Some clones in this sample may be carry-over from other donors' samples. What was sequenced was naive CD8+ T cells from PBMCs. The genes are TRBV29-1 and TRBJ1-3; D is undetermined. CDR3 loop: CSVVSLSGNTIYF. The CDR3 DNA reads TGCAGCGTTGTAAGTCTGTCTGGAAACACCATATATTTT. Full variable domain (rest looked up from reference TRBV29-1 and TRBJ1-3): SAVISQKPSRDICQRGTSLTIQCQVDSQVTMMFWYRQQPGQSLTLIATANQGSEATYESGFVIDKFPISRPNLTFSTLTVSNMSPEDSSIYLCSVVSLSGNTIYFGEGSWLTVV.